This T cell receptor beta chain was found in a study of HIV-infected children after antiretroviral therapy interruption. As for the study in general: Weeks 0, 48 and 150 were sampled under continuous treatment.

The TCR library was built from RNA with a 3' RACE protocol and unique molecular identifiers. TCRdb used MiXCR to reprocess the 3' RACE reads, holding one entry per CDR3 protein. The table shows more than 75,000 distinct CDR3 sequences, with about 7.2% occurring only once. Treatment denoted: PENTA 11 planned treatment interruption arm or continuous ART arm. Germline CDR1 is SGHTA and CDR2 is FQGTGA. This CDR3 contains 14 residues. With 10 bases removed from V and 1 base from J, the gap between germline ends came to 17 bases. The receptor was derived from a pool of human donors with HIV. V usage is TRBV7-3 and J usage is TRBJ2-7; D call uncertain. Sequencing was performed on CD45RA+ CD4+ T cells from PBMCs, pooled from several time points, taken from a donor given antiretroviral therapy, either interrupted or continuous. Subset defined: naive CD4+ CD45RA+ CD45RO- T cells. The CDR3 reads CATATRTESYEQYF. DNA of the CDR3: TGTGCCACCGCCACGAGGACGGAATCCTACGAGCAGTACTTC.